The rows below give T cell receptor beta chains drawn from one sample of a study of T cell responses to AZD1222 COVID-19 vaccine. The assay was immunoSEQ multiplex PCR, and TCRdb's table has in-frame clones only and misses some. Seen here are 250,000 to 300,000 clones, around 93% observed once, and the top ten hold around 0.5%. The input for sequencing was peripheral blood, taken 28 days after the second AZD1222 dose. The receptors shown here come from an adult who received the AZD1222 COVID-19 vaccine. Both conserved end residues are part of each CDR3. The order of the fields is CDR3 protein, CDR3 DNA, clone size, V gene, D gene, J gene. D genes are given only for firm matches. Rows may omit the clone size; those that give it use once, few, many or a size class.

CSVEDRGGTEAFF TGCAGCGTTGAAGATCGGGGGGGCACTGAAGCTTTCTTT NA TRBV29-1 NA TRBJ1-1
CASSFWDRGNGYTF TGTGCCAGCAGTTTTTGGGACAGGGGAAATGGCTACACCTTC NA TRBV28 TRBD1 TRBJ1-2
CASSQDMRGDANYGYTF TGTGCCAGCAGCCAAGATATGAGGGGGGATGCTAACTATGGCTACACCTTC NA TRBV14 NA TRBJ1-2
CATVPTSGTEITIDQETQYF TGTGCCACTGTGCCAACCAGCGGGACAGAGATCACCATAGACCAAGAGACCCAGTACTTC NA TRBV24-1 NA TRBJ2-5
CASSPTGTGPYGYTF TGTGCCAGTAGCCCCACCGGGACAGGTCCATATGGCTACACCTTC NA TRBV19 TRBD1 TRBJ1-2
CASTPSGRTTGSYNEQFF TGTGCCAGCACCCCTAGCGGGAGGACCACCGGCTCCTACAATGAGCAGTTCTTC NA TRBV7-6 TRBD2 TRBJ2-1
CASSQSGGYEQYF TGTGCCAGCAGCCAGTCGGGCGGCTACGAGCAGTACTTC NA TRBV9 NA TRBJ2-7
CASSPIRDRVYGYTF TGTGCCAGCAGCCCCATTCGAGACAGGGTTTATGGCTACACCTTC NA TRBV6-5 TRBD1 TRBJ1-2
CASSFGSSTDTQYF TGTGCCAGCAGCTTCGGCTCTAGCACAGATACGCAGTATTTT once TRBV7-9 NA TRBJ2-3
CASSLEWGLSEKLFF TGCGCCAGCAGCTTGGAGTGGGGGTTGAGTGAAAAACTGTTTTTT NA TRBV5-1 NA TRBJ1-4
CASSQGGLNTEAFF TGTGCCAGCAGCCAAGGGGGACTGAACACTGAAGCTTTCTTT NA TRBV3-1/TRBV3-2 NA TRBJ1-1
CATSKRQGAGNTEAFF TGTGCCACCAGCAAAAGACAGGGGGCAGGGAACACTGAAGCTTTCTTT NA TRBV15 TRBD1 TRBJ1-1
CASSGTSGNTDTQYF TGTGCCAGCAGTGGGACTAGCGGGAATACAGATACGCAGTATTTT NA TRBV2 TRBD2 TRBJ2-3
CASRAGLGYGYTF TGTGCCAGCAGGGCAGGATTGGGCTATGGCTACACCTTC once TRBV2 NA TRBJ1-2
CASSFGQGRDTEAFF TGTGCCAGCAGCTTTGGACAGGGACGGGACACTGAAGCTTTCTTT NA TRBV11-1 TRBD1 TRBJ1-1
CASTAGRAYNEQFF TGTGCCAGCACCGCAGGGAGAGCCTACAATGAGCAGTTCTTC NA TRBV2 NA TRBJ2-1
CASSVGQGNTGELFF TGTGCCAGCAGCGTAGGGCAGGGTAACACCGGGGAGCTGTTTTTT NA TRBV9 NA TRBJ2-2
CASSIIGAQHF TGTGCCAGCAGTATTATCGGGGCCCAGCATTTT once TRBV6-6 NA TRBJ1-5
CASSLASGSYGYTF TGCGCCAGCAGCTTGGCGTCGGGGTCCTATGGCTACACCTTC NA TRBV5-1 NA TRBJ1-2
CAARGYAGNTIYF TGTGCGGCTCGGGGGTATGCTGGAAACACCATATATTTT NA TRBV6-5 NA TRBJ1-3
CASSPWTSGAYNEQFF TGTGCCAGCAGCCCCTGGACTAGCGGGGCCTACAATGAGCAGTTCTTC NA TRBV3-1/TRBV3-2 TRBD2 TRBJ2-1
CSVDSEGGGYGYTF TGCAGCGTTGATTCGGAAGGGGGAGGCTATGGCTACACCTTC NA TRBV29-1 NA TRBJ1-2
CASSIVAVTGELFF TGTGCCAGTAGTATCGTGGCAGTCACCGGGGAGCTGTTTTTT NA TRBV19 NA TRBJ2-2
CASRRVGGTEAFF TGTGCCAGCAGACGGGTCGGCGGAACTGAAGCTTTCTTT NA TRBV25-1 NA TRBJ1-1